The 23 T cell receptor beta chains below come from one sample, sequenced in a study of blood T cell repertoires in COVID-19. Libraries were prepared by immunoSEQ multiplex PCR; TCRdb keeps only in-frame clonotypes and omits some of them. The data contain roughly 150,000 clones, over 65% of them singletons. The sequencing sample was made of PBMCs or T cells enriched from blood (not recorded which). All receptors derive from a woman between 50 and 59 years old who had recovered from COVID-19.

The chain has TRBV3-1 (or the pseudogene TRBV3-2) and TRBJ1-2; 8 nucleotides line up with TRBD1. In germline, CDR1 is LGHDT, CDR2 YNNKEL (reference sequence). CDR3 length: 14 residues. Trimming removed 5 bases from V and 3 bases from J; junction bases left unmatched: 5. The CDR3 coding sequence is TGTGCCAGCAGCTCGGTACAGGGGGACTATGGCTACACCTTC. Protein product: CASSSVQGDYGYTF.

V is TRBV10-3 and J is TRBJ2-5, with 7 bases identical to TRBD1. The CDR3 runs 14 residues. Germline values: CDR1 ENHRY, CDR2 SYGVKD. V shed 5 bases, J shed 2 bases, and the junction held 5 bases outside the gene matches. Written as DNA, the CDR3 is TGTGCCATCAGTCCCGGGACAGCACAAGAGACCCAGTACTTC. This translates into CAISPGTAQETQYF.

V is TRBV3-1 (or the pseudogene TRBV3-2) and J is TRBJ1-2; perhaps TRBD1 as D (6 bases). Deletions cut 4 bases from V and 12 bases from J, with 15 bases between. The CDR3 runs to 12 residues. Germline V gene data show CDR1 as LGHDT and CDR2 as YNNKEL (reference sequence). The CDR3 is CASSPRGAENTF. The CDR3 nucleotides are TGTGCCAGCAGCCCCCGGGGGGCAGAAAACACCTTC.

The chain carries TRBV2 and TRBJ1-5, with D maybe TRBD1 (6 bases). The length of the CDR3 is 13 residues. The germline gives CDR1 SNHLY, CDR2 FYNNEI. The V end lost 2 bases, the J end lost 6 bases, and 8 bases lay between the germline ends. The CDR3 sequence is CASSERGSQPQHF. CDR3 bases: TGTGCCAGCAGTGAAAGGGGGAGTCAGCCCCAGCATTTT.

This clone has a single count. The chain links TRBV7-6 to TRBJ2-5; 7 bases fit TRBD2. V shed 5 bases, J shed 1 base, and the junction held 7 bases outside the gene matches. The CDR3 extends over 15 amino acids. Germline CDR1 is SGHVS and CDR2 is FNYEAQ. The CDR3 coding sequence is TGTGCCAGCAGCCGCAGCGGGGCCGTCCAAGAGACCCAGTACTTC. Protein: CASSRSGAVQETQYF.

The CDR3 sequence: CASSGQYGYTF. CDR3 in DNA: TGTGCCAGCAGTGGACAGTATGGCTACACCTTC. This chain connects TRBV2 to TRBJ1-2, with D possibly matching TRBD1 (5 bases). Germline CDR1 reads SNHLY; CDR2 reads FYNNEI. V was clipped by 4 bases and J by 5 bases, with 5 bases between them. The CDR3 has 11 amino acids.

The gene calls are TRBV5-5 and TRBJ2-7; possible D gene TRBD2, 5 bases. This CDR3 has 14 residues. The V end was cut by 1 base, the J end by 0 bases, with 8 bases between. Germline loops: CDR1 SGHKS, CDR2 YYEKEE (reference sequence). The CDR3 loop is CASSLRGFSYEQYV. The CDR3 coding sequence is TGTGCCAGCAGCTTGCGGGGATTCTCCTACGAGCAGTACGTC.

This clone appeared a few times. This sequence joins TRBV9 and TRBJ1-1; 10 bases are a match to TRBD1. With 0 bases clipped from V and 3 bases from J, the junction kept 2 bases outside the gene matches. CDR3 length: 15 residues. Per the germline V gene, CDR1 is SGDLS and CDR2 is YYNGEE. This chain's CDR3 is CASSVEGQGYTEAFF. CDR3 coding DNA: TGTGCCAGCAGCGTAGAGGGACAGGGGTACACTGAAGCTTTCTTT. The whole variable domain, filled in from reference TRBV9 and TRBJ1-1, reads DSGVTQTPKHLITATGQRVTLRCSPRSGDLSVYWYQQSLDQGLQFLIQYYNGEERAKGNILERFSAQQFPDLHSELNLSSLELGDSALYFCASSVEGQGYTEAFFGQGTRLTVV.

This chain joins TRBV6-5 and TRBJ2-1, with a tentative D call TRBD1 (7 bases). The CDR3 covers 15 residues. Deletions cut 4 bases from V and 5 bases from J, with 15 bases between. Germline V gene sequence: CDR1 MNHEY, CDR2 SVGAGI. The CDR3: CASSSQEGADNEQFF. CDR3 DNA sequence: TGTGCCAGCAGTTCCCAGGAGGGGGCGGACAATGAGCAGTTCTTC.

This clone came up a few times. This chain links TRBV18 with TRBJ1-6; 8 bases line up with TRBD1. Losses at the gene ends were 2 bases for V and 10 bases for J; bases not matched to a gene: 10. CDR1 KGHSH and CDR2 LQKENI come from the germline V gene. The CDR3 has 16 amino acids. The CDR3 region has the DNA TGTGCCAGCTCACCAACCGGACAGGGACTGGGATCACCCCTCCACTTT. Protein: CASSPTGQGLGSPLHF.

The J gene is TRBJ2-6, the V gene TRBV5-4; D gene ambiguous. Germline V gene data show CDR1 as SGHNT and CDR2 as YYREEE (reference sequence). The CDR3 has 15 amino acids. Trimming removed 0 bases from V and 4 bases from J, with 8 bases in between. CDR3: CASSLEPNGANVLTF. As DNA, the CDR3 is TGTGCCAGCAGCTTGGAGCCAAACGGGGCCAACGTCCTGACTTTC.

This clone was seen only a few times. The CDR3 DNA follows: TGTGCCAGCAGCCAAGGACAGGGGGGCGCGATACTCTATGGCTACACCTTC. It is translated as CASSQGQGGAILYGYTF. V gene TRBV4-2 combines with J gene TRBJ1-2; the match to TRBD1 covers 9 bases. The CDR3 has 17 amino acids. The J segment lost 4 bases and the V segment lost 1 base, leaving 10 bases of the junction unmatched. The germline V gene has CDR1 LGHNA and CDR2 YNFKEQ.

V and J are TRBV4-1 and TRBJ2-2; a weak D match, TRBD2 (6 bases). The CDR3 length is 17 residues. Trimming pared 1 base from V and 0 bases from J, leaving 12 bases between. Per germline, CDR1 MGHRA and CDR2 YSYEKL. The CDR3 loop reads CASSQGRARSNTGELFF. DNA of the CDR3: TGCGCCAGCAGCCAAGGGAGGGCCAGATCGAACACCGGGGAGCTGTTTTTT.

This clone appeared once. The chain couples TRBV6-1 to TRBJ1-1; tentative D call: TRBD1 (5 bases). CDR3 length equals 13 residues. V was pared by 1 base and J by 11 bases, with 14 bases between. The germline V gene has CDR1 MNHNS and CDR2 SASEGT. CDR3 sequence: CASSEERGHYAFF. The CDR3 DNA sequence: TGTGCCAGCAGTGAAGAGAGAGGACATTACGCTTTCTTT.

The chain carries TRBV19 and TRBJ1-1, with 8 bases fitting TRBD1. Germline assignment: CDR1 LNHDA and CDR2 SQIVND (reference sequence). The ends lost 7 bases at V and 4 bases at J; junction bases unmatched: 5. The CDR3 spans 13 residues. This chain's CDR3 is CASKTGVGTEAFF. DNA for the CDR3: TGTGCCAGTAAGACAGGGGTAGGCACTGAAGCTTTCTTT.

CDR3 sequence reads: CASSQTGGTEAFF. CDR3 nucleotides: TGTGCCAGCAGCCAGACAGGGGGCACTGAAGCTTTCTTT. The chain links TRBV28 to TRBJ1-1; 9 bases are a match to TRBD1. From germline, CDR1 is MDHEN and CDR2 SYDVKM. V gave up 6 bases and J gave up 4 bases; unmatched junction bases: 3. The CDR3 consists of 13 residues.

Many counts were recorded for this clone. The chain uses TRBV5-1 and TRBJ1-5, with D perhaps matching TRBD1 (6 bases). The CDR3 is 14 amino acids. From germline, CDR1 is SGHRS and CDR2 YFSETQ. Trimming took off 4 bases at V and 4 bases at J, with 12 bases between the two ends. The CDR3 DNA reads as TGCGCCAGCAGCCCCGGACAGATGAATCAGCCCCAGCATTTT. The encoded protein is CASSPGQMNQPQHF.

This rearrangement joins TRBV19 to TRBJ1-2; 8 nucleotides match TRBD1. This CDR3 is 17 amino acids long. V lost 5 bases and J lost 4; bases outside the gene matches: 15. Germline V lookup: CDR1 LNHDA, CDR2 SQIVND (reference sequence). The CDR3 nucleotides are TGTGCCAGTAGTCCATCGCTTGGGACAGGCGGCGGCTATGGCTACACCTTC. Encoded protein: CASSPSLGTGGGYGYTF.

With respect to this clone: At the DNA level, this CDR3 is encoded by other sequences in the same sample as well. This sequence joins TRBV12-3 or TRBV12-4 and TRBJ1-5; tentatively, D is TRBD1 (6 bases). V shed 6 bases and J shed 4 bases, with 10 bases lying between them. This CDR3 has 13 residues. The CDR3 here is CASRPTGNQPQHF. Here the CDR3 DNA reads TGTGCCAGCAGGCCAACAGGGAATCAGCCCCAGCATTTT.

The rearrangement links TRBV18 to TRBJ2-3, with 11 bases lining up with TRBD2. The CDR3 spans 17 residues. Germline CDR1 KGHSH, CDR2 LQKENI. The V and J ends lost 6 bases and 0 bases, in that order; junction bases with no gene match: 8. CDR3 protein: CASSPQTSGASTDTQYF. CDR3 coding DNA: TGTGCCAGCTCCCCTCAGACTAGCGGGGCGAGCACAGATACGCAGTATTTT.

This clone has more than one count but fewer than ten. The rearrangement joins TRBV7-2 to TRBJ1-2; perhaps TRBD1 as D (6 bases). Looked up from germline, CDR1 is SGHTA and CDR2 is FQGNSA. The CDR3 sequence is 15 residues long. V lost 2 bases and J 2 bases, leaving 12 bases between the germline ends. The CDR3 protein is CASSLRRGGNYGYTF. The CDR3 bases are TGTGCCAGCAGCTTACGCAGGGGCGGGAACTATGGCTACACCTTC.

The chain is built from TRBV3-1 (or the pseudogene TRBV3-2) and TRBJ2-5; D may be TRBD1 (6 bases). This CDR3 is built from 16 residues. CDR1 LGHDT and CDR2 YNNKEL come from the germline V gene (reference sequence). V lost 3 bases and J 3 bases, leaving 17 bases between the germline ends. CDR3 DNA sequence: TGTGCCAGCAGCCAGTTCCGGGACACCAAAAAAGAGACCCAGTACTTC. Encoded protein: CASSQFRDTKKETQYF.

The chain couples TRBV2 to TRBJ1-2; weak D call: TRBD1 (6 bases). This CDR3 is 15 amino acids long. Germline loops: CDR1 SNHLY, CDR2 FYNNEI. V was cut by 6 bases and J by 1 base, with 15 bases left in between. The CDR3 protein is CASRLRDTYNYGYTF. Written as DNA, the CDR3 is TGTGCCAGCAGGTTACGGGACACTTATAACTATGGCTACACCTTC.